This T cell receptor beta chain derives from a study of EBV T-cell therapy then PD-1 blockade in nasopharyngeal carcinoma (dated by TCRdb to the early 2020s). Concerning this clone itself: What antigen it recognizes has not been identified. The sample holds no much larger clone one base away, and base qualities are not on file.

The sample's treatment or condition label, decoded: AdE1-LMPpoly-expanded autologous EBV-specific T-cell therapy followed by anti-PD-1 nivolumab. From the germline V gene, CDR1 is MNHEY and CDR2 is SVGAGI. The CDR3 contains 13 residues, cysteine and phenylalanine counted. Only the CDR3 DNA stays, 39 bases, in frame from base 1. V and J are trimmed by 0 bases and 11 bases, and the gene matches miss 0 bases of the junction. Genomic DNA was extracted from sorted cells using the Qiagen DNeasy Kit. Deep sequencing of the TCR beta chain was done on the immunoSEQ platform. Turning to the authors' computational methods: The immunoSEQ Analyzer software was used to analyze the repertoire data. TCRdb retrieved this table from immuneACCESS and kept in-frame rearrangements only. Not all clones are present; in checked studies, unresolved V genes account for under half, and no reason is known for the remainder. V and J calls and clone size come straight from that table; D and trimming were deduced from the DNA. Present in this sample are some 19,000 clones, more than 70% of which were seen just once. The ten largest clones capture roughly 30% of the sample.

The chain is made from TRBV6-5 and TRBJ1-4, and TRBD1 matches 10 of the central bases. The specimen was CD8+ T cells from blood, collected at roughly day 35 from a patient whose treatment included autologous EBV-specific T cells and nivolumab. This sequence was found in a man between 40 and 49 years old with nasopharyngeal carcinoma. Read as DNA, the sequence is TGTGCCAGCAGTTACTCGACAGGGGGCAAACTGTTTTTT. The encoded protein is CASSYSTGGKLFF.